This is a list of T cell receptor beta chains from one sample in a study of CD8 T cells in ankylosing spondylitis. TCRdb reprocessed the 5' RACE reads with MiXCR, giving one entry per CDR3 protein. Of 450,000 or so distinct CDR3 sequences detected, roughly a quarter appear once; the ten largest clones hold over 0.8%. Sequencing was performed on blood, either unsorted or a sorted T cell fraction (not recorded which). The origin of the receptors is a male donor with ankylosing spondylitis. The CDR3 runs from the conserved cysteine through the conserved F or W. D genes are given only for firm matches. A clone size is listed for some rows: how often the clone was seen (once, few, many), or a class if it is expanded.

D: NA; size: NA; V: TRBV19; J: TRBJ2-5; DNA: TGTGCCAGTAGTATAGATGCGGTAGAGGGAGAGACCCAGTACTTC; CDR3: CASSIDAVEGETQYF
D: TRBD2; size: NA; V: TRBV5-1; J: TRBJ2-1; DNA: TGCGCCAGCTATACTAGCGGGGCATACAATGAGCAGTTCTTC; CDR3: CASYTSGAYNEQFF
D: NA; size: few; V: TRBV15; J: TRBJ1-3; DNA: TGTGCCACCAGCAGAGAGATCCGGGGAAACACCATATATTTT; CDR3: CATSREIRGNTIYF
D: NA; size: many; V: TRBV4-2; J: TRBJ2-3; DNA: TGTGCCAGCAGCAGTCAAAGCACAGATACGCAGTATTTT; CDR3: CASSSQSTDTQYF
D: TRBD1; size: NA; V: TRBV3-1; J: TRBJ2-3; DNA: TGTGCCAGCAGCCAAGGTCACCAGGGGGCGGATACGCAGTATTTT; CDR3: CASSQGHQGADTQYF
D: NA; size: many; V: TRBV29-1; J: TRBJ2-1; DNA: TGCAGCGTTGATCTAACCGCGGGGCAGTTCTTC; CDR3: CSVDLTAGQFF
D: NA; size: NA; V: TRBV20-1; J: TRBJ1-1; DNA: TGCAGTGCTAGAGAATCGGAGATCTACGGGGACACTGAAGCTTTCTTT; CDR3: CSARESEIYGDTEAFF
D: TRBD1; size: few; V: TRBV5-1; J: TRBJ1-2; DNA: TGCGCCAGCAGCTTTGGACAGGGAGGCTACACCTTC; CDR3: CASSFGQGGYTF
D: TRBD2; size: NA; V: TRBV3-1; J: TRBJ2-5; DNA: TGTGCCAGCTCACCGGGGGGGCTGAGTTCGGAGACCCAGTACTTC; CDR3: CASSPGGLSSETQYF
D: NA; size: NA; V: TRBV2; J: TRBJ1-6; DNA: TGTGCCAGCAGTGAGAGCAGAAGTGGTTCACCCCTCCACTTT; CDR3: CASSESRSGSPLHF
D: NA; size: NA; V: TRBV6-1; J: TRBJ1-1; DNA: TGTGCCAGCGGCTTTGGGGCGCAGGGGAACACTGAAGCTTTCTTT; CDR3: CASGFGAQGNTEAFF
D: NA; size: NA; V: TRBV5-6; J: TRBJ2-6; DNA: TGTGCCAGCAGCTTGGGATCTCTTTCTTCTGGGGCCAACGTCCTGACTTTC; CDR3: CASSLGSLSSGANVLTF
D: NA; size: NA; V: TRBV10-3; J: TRBJ2-5; DNA: TGTGCCATCAGTGACCCTGTGGAAGAGACCCAGTACTTC; CDR3: CAISDPVEETQYF
D: NA; size: NA; V: TRBV5-4; J: TRBJ2-5; DNA: TGTGCCAGCAGCTTGGGAAAAAGGGGCGAGGAGACCCAGTACTTC; CDR3: CASSLGKRGEETQYF
D: TRBD2; size: many; V: TRBV20-1; J: TRBJ2-5; DNA: TGCAGTGCTAATGGACTAGATGAGACCCAGTACTTC; CDR3: CSANGLDETQYF
D: NA; size: NA; V: TRBV3-1; J: TRBJ1-1; DNA: TGTGCCAGCAGCCAGGGGATGGGTGAAGCTTTCTTT; CDR3: CASSQGMGEAFF
D: NA; size: many; V: TRBV12-3/TRBV12-4; J: TRBJ2-7; DNA: TGTGCCAGCAGCAACGACTGGGACTCCTACGAGCAGTACTTC; CDR3: CASSNDWDSYEQYF
D: TRBD1; size: few; V: TRBV5-1; J: TRBJ1-1; DNA: TGCGCCAGCAGTTCACAGGGGTGGGGGACTGAAGCTTTCTTT; CDR3: CASSSQGWGTEAFF
D: NA; size: few; V: TRBV5-8; J: TRBJ1-1; DNA: TGTGCCAGCAGCTTACATTTTGGGTTTGCAGGGACTTTAGAAGCTTTCTTT; CDR3: CASSLHFGFAGTLEAFF
D: TRBD2; size: NA; V: TRBV12-3/TRBV12-4; J: TRBJ2-1; DNA: TGTGCCAGCAGTTTTACTAGCGGGCAACACAATGAGCAGTTCTTC; CDR3: CASSFTSGQHNEQFF
D: TRBD2; size: NA; V: TRBV24-1; J: TRBJ2-1; DNA: TGTGCCACCAGTGGGCTGGCGGGAGCCCACGGGGGGTACAATGAGCAGTTCTTC; CDR3: CATSGLAGAHGGYNEQFF
D: NA; size: NA; V: TRBV20-1; J: TRBJ2-1; DNA: TGCAGTCCGTACTCGGAGGATCAGCCCCGAATGCAGTTCTTC; CDR3: CSPYSEDQPRMQFF
D: NA; size: NA; V: TRBV20-1; J: TRBJ1-2; DNA: TGCAGTGCCAGCCCCCGTATGACCGACGACCATGCTGGCTACACCTTC; CDR3: CSASPRMTDDHAGYTF
D: NA; size: NA; V: TRBV7-9; J: TRBJ1-6; DNA: TGTGCCAGCAGCTTGAACAGTAATTCACCCCTCCACTTT; CDR3: CASSLNSNSPLHF